Reported below is one T cell receptor (beta chain). In the original workflow: Amplified reference gene primers provided the basis for estimating nucleated cell counts. Sequencing was performed with immunoSEQ multiplex PCR; in TCRdb, only in-frame clones are kept and a portion is missing. D and trimming were read from the DNA, whereas the V and J calls and clone size are those reported in that table. Counted here are approximately 160,000 clones, over 85% occurring once; the ten biggest clones make up 2%. Those enrolled in Seattle joined during active infection and were followed longitudinally afterward. These data originate in a study of blood T cell repertoires in COVID-19. Study-wide context: Donors in the United States, Italy and Spain gave samples during acute or convalescent COVID-19.

CDR1 and CDR2 from the germline V gene are ENHRY and SYGVKD. This CDR3 has 17 residues. Trimming took 5 bases from V and 0 from J; bases not matched to a gene: 6. Sequencing was carried out using peripheral blood. The sequence was obtained from a woman aged 55-69 years with COVID-19, enrolled during active disease. The genes are TRBV10-3 and TRBJ2-6; 8 positions agree with TRBD1. The CDR3 protein is CAISTGTGHSGANVLTF. In nucleotides, the CDR3 is TGTGCCATCAGTACCGGGACAGGTCACTCTGGGGCCAACGTCCTGACTTTC.